This T cell receptor (beta chain) was found in a study of cytomegalovirus exposure and HLA in healthy donors. Vbeta (60) and Jbeta (13) primers were used in the PCR. Using immunoSEQ multiplex PCR, the repertoire was profiled, and TCRdb retains in-frame clones only, with some absent. The data show approximately 150,000 clones, 80% seen once. Trimming removed 3 bases from V and 10 bases from J; junction bases left unmatched: 0. Germline V gene lookup returns CDR1 KGHSH and CDR2 LQKENI. The CDR3 is 11 residues long. Sequencing was done on a sample of PBMCs. The rearrangement uses TRBV18 and TRBJ2-1, with TRBD1 matching over 7 bases. The receptor was isolated from a man aged 18 to 30 in good health and CMV-seropositive. The CDR3 bases are TGTGCCAGCTCACCGGGACAGGAGCAGTTCTTC. This translates into CASSPGQEQFF.